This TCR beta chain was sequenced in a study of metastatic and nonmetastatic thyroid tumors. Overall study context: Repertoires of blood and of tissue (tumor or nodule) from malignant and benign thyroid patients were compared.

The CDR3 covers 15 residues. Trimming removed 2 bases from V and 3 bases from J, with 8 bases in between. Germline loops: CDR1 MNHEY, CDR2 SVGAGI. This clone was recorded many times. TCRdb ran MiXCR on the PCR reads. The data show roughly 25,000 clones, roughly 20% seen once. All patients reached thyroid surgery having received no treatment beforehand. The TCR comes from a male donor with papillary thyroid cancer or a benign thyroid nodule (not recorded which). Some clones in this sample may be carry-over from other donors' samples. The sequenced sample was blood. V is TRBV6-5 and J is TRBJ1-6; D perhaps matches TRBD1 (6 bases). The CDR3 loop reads CASSYDRNYNSPLHF. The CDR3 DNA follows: TGTGCCAGCAGTTACGACAGGAACTATAATTCACCCCTCCACTTT.